This T cell receptor (beta chain) came from a study of T cell repertoires in cytomegalovirus infection. Overall study: Selection of CMV epitopes for the study included recently identified HLA-C-restricted and well-studied HLA-B-restricted ones.

By sample share, this clonotype is medium-sized. Its antigen remains unknown. TCRdb called the reads again in MiXCR, with one record for every CDR3 protein. The sample has a few hundred thousand distinct CDR3 sequences, roughly 42% seen once. CDR3 size: 13 residues. CDR1 is SGHTA and CDR2 is FQGNSA in the germline V gene. The V gene lost 1 base and the J gene lost 5 bases, with 8 bases spanning the gap. The rearrangement uses TRBV7-2 and TRBJ1-2; no clear D gene. The receptor was isolated from a human donor in good health (CMV status not recorded). Some clones in this sample may be carry-over from other donors' samples. The sequencing here drew on cultured PBMCs, taken from culture after CMV antigen stimulation. The CDR3 region is CASSLGRLYGYTF. CDR3 bases: TGTGCCAGCAGCTTAGGCAGACTTTATGGCTACACCTTC.